This T cell receptor (beta chain) appears in the sequencing data of a study of regulatory T cells in long-lasting Graves disease. On the study more broadly: Persistence in Graves' disease denoted antithyroid drug use beyond 5 years alongside positive TSH receptor antibodies. Study findings and constraints: Sampling was limited to peripheral blood rather than thyroid tissue. Persistent-disease Graves' patients showed less TCR diversity than new cases.

Time point reported: persistent/refractory GD, antithyroid drugs over 5 years with positive TRAb. PBMC RNA served as the TCR library source. The authors built TCR beta libraries using iRepertoire HTBI primers and Arm-PCR of CDR3 regions. TCRdb ran MiXCR on the multiplex PCR reads and lists one entry per CDR3 protein. This sample yields about 430,000 distinct CDR3 sequences, of which 20% to 25% are seen a single time; more than 13% belongs to the top ten. Trimming left V 1 base short and J 4 bases short, with 16 bases between. CDR3 length: 16 residues. The V gene's germline CDR1 is LGHDT and CDR2 YNNKEL (reference sequence). In its sample, this clonotype was seen many times. Antigen unknown.

Here the sequenced sample was peripheral blood mononuclear cells (PBMCs), taken when the disease was refractory, from a patient treated with antithyroid drugs. The clonotype was recovered from a female donor with Graves disease. The chain links TRBV3-1 to TRBJ1-1; D not resolved. The CDR3 region is CASSQGPFSAPTEAFF. CDR3 in DNA: TGTGCCAGCAGCCAAGGCCCATTTTCCGCCCCCACTGAAGCTTTCTTT.